The T cell receptor (beta chain) under discussion was sequenced for a study of blood T cell repertoires in COVID-19. Study details: From the United States, Italy and Spain came samples of acute and convalescent COVID-19. PBMCs, B-cell-depleted T cells, or T cells were the source of the cDNA or gDNA that made up the material.

A Seattle source enrolled patients during active infection and followed them longitudinally. In germline, CDR1 is SQVTM, CDR2 ANQGSEA. The J segment lost 6 bases and the V segment lost 8 bases, leaving 9 bases of the junction unmatched. There are 13 residues in the CDR3. This clone appeared a few times. In the authors' methods: It was from reference gene primer amplification that nucleated cell counts were estimated. Repertoires were generated with immunoSEQ multiplex PCR, while TCRdb's copy carries only in-frame clones and drops some. V, J and clone size reflect that table, while D and trimming were determined from the DNA. The data hold 300,000 to 400,000 clones, with around 87% observed a single time.

Sequencing input: peripheral blood. This clonotype was sampled from a woman between 55 and 75 years old with COVID-19, enrolled during active disease. The J gene is TRBJ1-2, the V gene TRBV29-1; 10 bases map to TRBD1. The CDR3 nucleotides read TGCAGCTTATATCCGGGACAGGGGAATGGCTACACCTTC. This translates into CSLYPGQGNGYTF.